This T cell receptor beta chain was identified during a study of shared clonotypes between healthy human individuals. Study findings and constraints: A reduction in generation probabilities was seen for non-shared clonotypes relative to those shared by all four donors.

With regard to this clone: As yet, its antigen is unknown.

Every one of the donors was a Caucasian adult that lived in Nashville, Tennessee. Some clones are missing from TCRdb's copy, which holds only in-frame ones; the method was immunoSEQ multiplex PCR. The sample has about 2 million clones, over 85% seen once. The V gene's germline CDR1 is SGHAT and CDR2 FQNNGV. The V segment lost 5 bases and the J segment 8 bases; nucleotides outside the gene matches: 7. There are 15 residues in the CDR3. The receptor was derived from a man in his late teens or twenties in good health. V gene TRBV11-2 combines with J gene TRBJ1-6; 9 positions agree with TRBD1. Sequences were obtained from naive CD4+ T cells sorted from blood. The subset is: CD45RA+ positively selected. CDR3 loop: CASSTLQGAYSPLHF. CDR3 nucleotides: TGTGCCAGCAGCACCTTACAGGGGGCTTATTCACCCCTCCACTTT.